The T cell receptor beta chain under discussion was sequenced for a study of shared T cell receptors in the human thymus. Per germline, CDR1 LGHNA and CDR2 YSLEER. The V segment lost 0 bases and the J segment 7 bases; nucleotides outside the gene matches: 19. The CDR3 extends over 19 amino acids. Sequencing used immunoSEQ multiplex PCR; TCRdb keeps in-frame clones, though not all of them. The repertoire has fewer than 700,000 clones, 70% to 90% of them found once; the top ten carry about 0.01%. The sample also formed part of further work on human thymus T cells. That report adds: Corrective surgery for congenital heart defects was being performed on the healthy Finnish infants who were the donors. In corrective heart surgery, resections were taken, and these provided the thymus tissue. Thymic and blood repertoires seemed to favor certain V and J genes. The related literature has documented a marked overlap of thymic repertoires among unrelated individuals.

The receptor was derived from a boy under three years old with a congenital heart defect. The sequenced material came from thymocytes. This chain uses TRBV4-3 with TRBJ2-7; 9 nucleotides line up with TRBD2. The CDR3 bases are TGCGCCAGCAGCCAAGATCCCCCCTCTTCAGCGGGAGGATATTGGGAGCAGTACTTC. It is translated as CASSQDPPSSAGGYWEQYF.